These 6 T cell receptor beta chains were all obtained from the same sample, sequenced in a study of T cell responses to AZD1222 COVID-19 vaccine. Profiled with immunoSEQ multiplex PCR; TCRdb holds only in-frame clones, not every one. This table holds around 120,000 clones, around 85% found once. Sample: peripheral blood, taken on day 0 of AZD1222 vaccination. The receptors stem from an adult in good health.

The rearrangement joins TRBV28 to TRBJ2-7; 8 positions match TRBD1. V lost 1 base, J lost 4 bases, and 3 bases stayed unmatched. The germline V gene has CDR1 MDHEN and CDR2 SYDVKM. This CDR3 spans 14 amino acids. CDR3 nucleotide sequence: TGTGCCAGCAGTTTATACAGGGGGTTTTACGAGCAGTACTTC. Translation: CASSLYRGFYEQYF.

The chain carries TRBV2 and TRBJ2-7; D is unclear. Trimming left V 5 bases short and J 2 bases short, with 10 bases between. This CDR3 comprises 13 residues. Germline values: CDR1 SNHLY, CDR2 FYNNEI. DNA for the CDR3: TGTGCCAGCAGTTCAATTGGGCCCTACGAGCAGTACTTC. It yields the protein CASSSIGPYEQYF.

The chain has TRBV11-2 and TRBJ1-1, with 9 bases that match TRBD1. V shed 1 base, J shed 4 bases, and the junction held 7 bases outside the gene matches. Germline V gene data show CDR1 as SGHAT and CDR2 as FQNNGV. The length of the CDR3 is 16 residues. The CDR3 bases are TGTGCCAGCAGCTTAGGGGGACAGGGCCGAGGCACTGAAGCTTTCTTT. Amino acids: CASSLGGQGRGTEAFF.

The chain carries TRBV19 and TRBJ1-4, with D possibly being TRBD1 (5 bases). Trimming took 7 bases from V and 8 from J, leaving 17 bases between them. Germline CDR1 is LNHDA and CDR2 is SQIVND (reference sequence). CDR3 size: 14 residues. The CDR3 spells CASMGIQGREKLFF. For the CDR3, the DNA is TGTGCCAGTATGGGTATCCAGGGTCGAGAAAAACTGTTTTTT.

V is TRBV11-2 and J is TRBJ1-2; 9 nucleotides align to TRBD1. Unmatched junction bases numbered 6, after V lost 4 bases and J lost 3 bases. CDR1 SGHAT and CDR2 FQNNGV come from the germline V gene. CDR3 length: 15 amino acids. This CDR3 reads CASSSIQGAHYGYTF. CDR3 sequence (DNA): TGTGCCAGCAGCTCAATACAGGGGGCACACTATGGCTACACCTTC.

The chain recombines TRBV3-1 (or the pseudogene TRBV3-2) with TRBJ1-1; a possible D gene is TRBD1 (6 bases). The germline V and J ends were trimmed by 3 bases and 8 bases, with 13 bases remaining between them. The CDR3 runs to 13 residues. Germline assignment: CDR1 LGHDT and CDR2 YNNKEL (reference sequence). CDR3 DNA: TGTGCCAGCAGCCAGGGGGGGGCAGTCGAAGCTTTCTTT. It specifies CASSQGGAVEAFF.